The rows below give T cell receptor beta chains drawn from one sample of a study of lung T cells in sarcoidosis with Löfgren's syndrome. TCRdb ran MiXCR on the reads and lists one entry per CDR3 protein. The data contain fewer than 80,000 distinct CDR3 sequences, roughly 20% of them singletons. The sample was CD4+ T cells from PBMCs. Receptors were obtained from a human donor with sarcoidosis (Löfgren's syndrome or another form), or a control subject (not recorded which). CDR3s leave out the opening cysteine and the closing phenylalanine or tryptophan.

V gene	J gene	CDR3 protein
TRBV4-3	TRBJ2-1	ASPPGRNEQF
TRBV27	TRBJ1-5	ASSLQGVSGNQPQH
TRBV7-9	TRBJ2-3	ASSSTPAGSTDTQY
TRBV7-2	TRBJ2-3	ASSTGLAGGTDTQY
TRBV2	TRBJ1-1	ASSGEQGRTEAF
TRBV20-1	TRBJ2-5	SASSPSGRAAETQY
TRBV27	TRBJ1-1	ASGRQATLNTEAF
TRBV20-1	TRBJ2-3	IARLGLAVSDTQY
TRBV6-1	TRBJ2-1	ASSRAGSGYNEQF
TRBV28	TRBJ2-5	AVGLRSQETQY
TRBV15	TRBJ1-6	ATSRDTKAASPLH
TRBV7-2	TRBJ2-1	ASSQRGWGSYNEQF
TRBV2	TRBJ1-5	ASTWTQRDQPQH
TRBV3-1	TRBJ2-1	ASSQGADRVF
TRBV2	TRBJ2-5	ASSETKNQETQY
TRBV10-3	TRBJ1-3	AISATGNGNTIY
TRBV5-1	TRBJ1-1	ASSSRTDNTEAF
TRBV28	TRBJ2-7	ASSSRTMPYEQY
TRBV5-6	TRBJ1-5	ASSQGQGNQPQH
TRBV2	TRBJ1-4	ASILYPTATNEKLF
TRBV20-1	TRBJ2-5	SAHKGAGGGGQETQY
TRBV12-3/TRBV12-4	TRBJ1-4	ASRGQRSEKLF
TRBV20-1	TRBJ2-4	SAVKRGGLTKNIQY
TRBV20-1	TRBJ2-2	SARRQGNTGELL
TRBV5-4	TRBJ2-2	ASSYQANTGELF
TRBV29-1	TRBJ1-1	SVLGRMNTEAF
TRBV18	TRBJ2-5	ASSPTSGSRETQY
TRBV20-1	TRBJ1-5	SARSPGQVGQPQH
TRBV29-1	TRBJ2-7	SVDGRNYEQC
TRBV6-4	TRBJ1-1	ASRRTEKNTEAF
TRBV18	TRBJ1-5	ASSPQTGENQPQH
TRBV24-1	TRBJ2-1	ATSGLGATSGSNEQF
TRBV5-4	TRBJ2-3	ASSPGQGLADTQY
TRBV19	TRBJ2-7	ATGNNYEQY
TRBV12-3/TRBV12-4	TRBJ1-1	ASSRGPQRAF
TRBV18	TRBJ2-5	ASSLTLAAEETQY
TRBV20-1	TRBJ1-5	SARIQGSDQPQH
TRBV11-2	TRBJ1-4	ASSLVQGPVSTNEKLF
TRBV28	TRBJ1-4	ASSLFRDRGEKLF
TRBV11-1	TRBJ1-2	ASGFLNYGYT
TRBV10-1	TRBJ2-5	ASSDAERGETQY
TRBV10-3	TRBJ1-1	ATSPRGTGGENTEAF
TRBV28	TRBJ2-5	ASSPMVLAGGQETQY
TRBV2	TRBJ1-2	ASTQGSWNGYT
TRBV27	TRBJ1-6	ASSFLGQVNSPLH
TRBV28	TRBJ2-7	ASSPRLNEQY
TRBV18	TRBJ2-1	ASSPDRYNEQF
TRBV4-1	TRBJ2-3	ASSQGPTGLSTETQY
TRBV7-2	TRBJ2-5	ASSKGGTSTGETQY
TRBV27	TRBJ2-4	ASGTRALAKNIQY
TRBV3-1	TRBJ2-5	ASSQEGGQGLQETQY
TRBV27	TRBJ2-3	ASSFSNGGPIADTQY
TRBV2	TRBJ2-3	ASSDGIRGTDTQY
TRBV7-9	TRBJ2-1	ASSSGVSGSYNEQF
TRBV11-1	TRBJ1-1	ASSPRVKANTEAF